The rows below give T cell receptor beta chains drawn from one sample of a study of T cell changes during pregnancy in multiple sclerosis. Generated by immunoSEQ multiplex PCR, the TCRdb table keeps only in-frame clones and is missing some. The data show 85,000 to 130,000 clones, around nine tenths seen once. This specimen was peripheral blood, taken in the second trimester of pregnancy. These TCRs come from a female donor with multiple sclerosis, enrolled in a pregnancy study. Each CDR3 is given with its conserved first and last residue. D genes are given only for firm matches. Clone sizes are given selectively: once, few, many, or a class where the clone is expanded.

J gene: TRBJ2-3
D gene: TRBD1
clone size: NA
V gene: TRBV29-1
CDR3 protein: CSARQGANTDTQYF
CDR3 DNA: TGCAGCGCTAGACAGGGGGCGAACACAGATACGCAGTATTTT

J gene: TRBJ2-1
D gene: NA
clone size: NA
V gene: TRBV6-1
CDR3 protein: CASIKPTGDPPFF
CDR3 DNA: TGTGCCAGCATTAAACCGACGGGTGATCCACCGTTCTTC

J gene: TRBJ2-7
D gene: NA
clone size: NA
V gene: TRBV7-9
CDR3 protein: CASSPTSFPTEQYF
CDR3 DNA: TGTGCCAGCAGCCCGACTAGTTTCCCTACGGAGCAGTACTTC

J gene: TRBJ1-2
D gene: NA
clone size: NA
V gene: TRBV6-1
CDR3 protein: CASSEATHYGYTF
CDR3 DNA: TGTGCCAGCAGCGAGGCCACTCATTATGGCTACACCTTC

J gene: TRBJ2-7
D gene: NA
clone size: NA
V gene: TRBV13
CDR3 protein: CASSSGTNPYEQYF
CDR3 DNA: TGTGCCAGCAGCTCCGGGACAAACCCCTACGAGCAGTACTTC

J gene: TRBJ2-4
D gene: NA
clone size: NA
V gene: TRBV2
CDR3 protein: CASSVGWPRDIQYF
CDR3 DNA: TGTGCCAGCAGTGTTGGGTGGCCCAGGGACATTCAGTACTTC

J gene: TRBJ1-1
D gene: NA
clone size: NA
V gene: TRBV2
CDR3 protein: CASRDHKTGSEAFF
CDR3 DNA: TGTGCCAGCAGGGACCATAAGACAGGTTCTGAAGCTTTCTTT

J gene: TRBJ2-3
D gene: NA
clone size: NA
V gene: TRBV14
CDR3 protein: CASSRTTGASTDTQYF
CDR3 DNA: TGTGCCAGCAGCCGCACGACAGGAGCTAGCACAGATACGCAGTATTTT

J gene: TRBJ2-7
D gene: NA
clone size: NA
V gene: TRBV7-9
CDR3 protein: CASSGLGAEYEQYF
CDR3 DNA: TGTGCCAGCAGCGGTCTGGGGGCTGAATACGAGCAGTACTTC

J gene: TRBJ1-1
D gene: NA
clone size: NA
V gene: TRBV4-2
CDR3 protein: CASSQSTTLGGVAEAFF
CDR3 DNA: TGTGCCAGCAGCCAATCTACGACACTCGGGGGAGTTGCTGAAGCTTTCTTT

J gene: TRBJ2-2
D gene: TRBD2
clone size: NA
V gene: TRBV7-9
CDR3 protein: CASSLAAGGHTGELFF
CDR3 DNA: TGTGCCAGCAGCTTAGCCGCGGGGGGCCACACCGGGGAGCTGTTTTTT

J gene: TRBJ1-3
D gene: NA
clone size: NA
V gene: TRBV2
CDR3 protein: CASSDVFSGNTIYF
CDR3 DNA: TGTGCCAGCAGTGATGTCTTCTCTGGAAACACCATATATTTT

J gene: TRBJ2-7
D gene: TRBD1
clone size: once
V gene: TRBV7-6
CDR3 protein: CASSHHRDSLYEQYF
CDR3 DNA: TGTGCCAGCAGCCACCACCGGGACAGCCTCTACGAGCAGTACTTC

J gene: TRBJ2-3
D gene: NA
clone size: NA
V gene: TRBV21-1
CDR3 protein: CASSKGRAPTDTQYF
CDR3 DNA: TGTGCCAGCAGCAAAGGGAGGGCTCCAACAGATACGCAGTATTTT

J gene: TRBJ2-5
D gene: NA
clone size: NA
V gene: TRBV18
CDR3 protein: CASSPTAQETQYF
CDR3 DNA: TGTGCCAGCTCACCAACAGCCCAAGAGACCCAGTACTTC

J gene: TRBJ2-7
D gene: TRBD2
clone size: NA
V gene: TRBV6-1
CDR3 protein: CAGGLAGSSYEQYF
CDR3 DNA: TGTGCCGGCGGACTAGCGGGTTCCTCCTACGAGCAGTACTTC

J gene: TRBJ2-2
D gene: NA
clone size: NA
V gene: TRBV6-1
CDR3 protein: CASSSGTGTGELFF
CDR3 DNA: TGTGCCAGTTCTAGCGGGACAGGAACCGGGGAGCTGTTTTTT

J gene: TRBJ2-1
D gene: NA
clone size: once
V gene: TRBV5-6
CDR3 protein: CASSLAGSNFNEQFF
CDR3 DNA: TGTGCCAGCAGCTTGGCAGGGTCCAATTTCAATGAGCAGTTCTTC

J gene: TRBJ2-3
D gene: NA
clone size: once
V gene: TRBV4-2
CDR3 protein: CASSQWSQDTQYF
CDR3 DNA: TGTGCCAGCAGCCAATGGAGTCAAGATACGCAGTATTTT

J gene: TRBJ1-2
D gene: NA
clone size: NA
V gene: TRBV2
CDR3 protein: CASSPLAGYTF
CDR3 DNA: TGTGCCAGCAGTCCACTTGCTGGCTACACCTTC

J gene: TRBJ1-1
D gene: TRBD1
clone size: NA
V gene: TRBV6-5
CDR3 protein: CASRKSGTGNTEAFF
CDR3 DNA: TGTGCCAGCAGGAAGAGCGGGACAGGGAACACTGAAGCTTTCTTT

J gene: TRBJ1-1
D gene: TRBD1
clone size: NA
V gene: TRBV6-1
CDR3 protein: CASRDRGLFGEAFF
CDR3 DNA: TGTGCCAGCAGAGACAGGGGGCTATTTGGTGAAGCTTTCTTT

J gene: TRBJ1-1
D gene: NA
clone size: NA
V gene: TRBV7-9
CDR3 protein: CASSEEPEAFF
CDR3 DNA: TGTGCCAGCAGCGAGGAGCCTGAAGCTTTCTTT

J gene: TRBJ2-7
D gene: TRBD2
clone size: NA
V gene: TRBV2
CDR3 protein: CASSEFRGLAGDEQYF
CDR3 DNA: TGTGCCAGCAGTGAGTTTAGGGGACTAGCGGGAGACGAGCAGTACTTC

J gene: TRBJ1-2
D gene: NA
clone size: NA
V gene: TRBV19
CDR3 protein: CASTRVDVYGYTF
CDR3 DNA: TGTGCCAGTACCAGGGTCGACGTTTATGGCTACACCTTC

J gene: TRBJ2-1
D gene: NA
clone size: NA
V gene: TRBV30
CDR3 protein: CAWSASAYNEQFF
CDR3 DNA: TGTGCCTGGAGTGCCAGCGCCTACAATGAGCAGTTCTTC

J gene: TRBJ1-5
D gene: NA
clone size: NA
V gene: TRBV6-6
CDR3 protein: CASSRTEYNQPQHF
CDR3 DNA: TGTGCCAGCAGCAGGACAGAGTACAATCAGCCCCAGCATTTT

J gene: TRBJ2-1
D gene: TRBD2
clone size: NA
V gene: TRBV5-1
CDR3 protein: CASKVSGVGVYNEQFF
CDR3 DNA: TGCGCCAGCAAGGTTAGCGGGGTCGGGGTATACAATGAGCAGTTCTTC

J gene: TRBJ2-7
D gene: TRBD2
clone size: NA
V gene: TRBV13
CDR3 protein: CATRTSGIGYEQYF
CDR3 DNA: TGTGCCACGAGGACTAGCGGGATTGGTTACGAGCAGTACTTC

J gene: TRBJ2-4
D gene: TRBD2
clone size: NA
V gene: TRBV18
CDR3 protein: CASSPGPRLAGKNIQYF
CDR3 DNA: TGTGCCAGCTCACCAGGACCCCGGCTAGCGGGAAAAAACATTCAGTACTTC

J gene: TRBJ2-1
D gene: NA
clone size: NA
V gene: TRBV27
CDR3 protein: CASSPRGSSYNEQFF
CDR3 DNA: TGTGCCAGCAGTCCGCGGGGAAGCTCCTACAATGAGCAGTTCTTC

J gene: TRBJ2-5
D gene: TRBD2
clone size: NA
V gene: TRBV6-6
CDR3 protein: CASSYSSSGSTQYF
CDR3 DNA: TGTGCCAGCAGTTACTCATCAAGCGGGAGTACCCAGTACTTC

J gene: TRBJ2-7
D gene: NA
clone size: NA
V gene: TRBV18
CDR3 protein: CASSPRRDHYEQYF
CDR3 DNA: TGTGCCAGCTCACCACGGAGGGATCACTACGAGCAGTACTTC

J gene: TRBJ2-2
D gene: TRBD2
clone size: NA
V gene: TRBV30
CDR3 protein: CAWSVVRGATNTGELFF
CDR3 DNA: TGTGCCTGGAGTGTCGTGCGGGGGGCCACGAACACCGGGGAGCTGTTTTTT

J gene: TRBJ2-1
D gene: TRBD2
clone size: NA
V gene: TRBV4-1
CDR3 protein: CASSQMGGLLYNEQFF
CDR3 DNA: TGCGCCAGCAGCCAAATGGGGGGACTACTTTACAATGAGCAGTTCTTC

J gene: TRBJ2-1
D gene: TRBD2
clone size: NA
V gene: TRBV18
CDR3 protein: CASSQWGLATNNEQFF
CDR3 DNA: TGTGCCAGCTCACAATGGGGACTAGCGACCAACAATGAGCAGTTCTTC

J gene: TRBJ2-1
D gene: TRBD1
clone size: NA
V gene: TRBV12-5
CDR3 protein: CASGLSRTGGGNEQFF
CDR3 DNA: TGTGCTAGTGGTTTATCCCGGACAGGGGGTGGCAATGAGCAGTTCTTC